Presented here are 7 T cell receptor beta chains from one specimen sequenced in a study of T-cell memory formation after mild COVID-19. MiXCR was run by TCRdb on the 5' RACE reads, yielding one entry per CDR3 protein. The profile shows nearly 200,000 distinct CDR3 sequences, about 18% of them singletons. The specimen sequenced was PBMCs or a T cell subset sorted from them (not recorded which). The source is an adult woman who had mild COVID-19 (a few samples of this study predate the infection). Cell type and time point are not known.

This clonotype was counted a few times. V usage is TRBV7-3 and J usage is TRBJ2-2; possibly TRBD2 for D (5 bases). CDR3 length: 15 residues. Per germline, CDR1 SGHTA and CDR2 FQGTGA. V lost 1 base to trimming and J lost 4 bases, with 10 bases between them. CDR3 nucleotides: TGTGCCAGCAGCTTAAGCCCGGGATTCACCGGGGAGCTGTTTTTT. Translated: CASSLSPGFTGELFF.

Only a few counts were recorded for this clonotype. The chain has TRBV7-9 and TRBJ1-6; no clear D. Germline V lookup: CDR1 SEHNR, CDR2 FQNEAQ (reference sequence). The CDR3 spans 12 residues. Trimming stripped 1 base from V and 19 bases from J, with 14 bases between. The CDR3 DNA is TGTGCCAGCAGCTTAGATATGGGGTTTCTTCACTTT. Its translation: CASSLDMGFLHF.

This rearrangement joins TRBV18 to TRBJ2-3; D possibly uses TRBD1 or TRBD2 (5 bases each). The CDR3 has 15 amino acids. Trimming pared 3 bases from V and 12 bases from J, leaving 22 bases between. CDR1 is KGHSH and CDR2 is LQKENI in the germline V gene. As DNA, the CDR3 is TGTGCCAGCTCACCGACCCCCGGGACGTTGGCCATTCAGTATTTT. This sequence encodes CASSPTPGTLAIQYF.

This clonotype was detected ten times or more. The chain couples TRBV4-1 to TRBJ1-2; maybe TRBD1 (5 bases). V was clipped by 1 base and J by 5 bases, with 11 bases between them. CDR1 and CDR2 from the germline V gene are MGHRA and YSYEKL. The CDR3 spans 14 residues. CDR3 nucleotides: TGCGCCAGCAGCCAAGCGGGGGAATCATATGGCTACACCTTC. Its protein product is CASSQAGESYGYTF.

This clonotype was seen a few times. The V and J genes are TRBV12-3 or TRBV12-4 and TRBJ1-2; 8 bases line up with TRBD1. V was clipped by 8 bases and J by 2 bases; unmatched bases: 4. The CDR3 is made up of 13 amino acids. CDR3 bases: TGTGCCAGCGGGACAGGAGAAAACTATGGCTACACCTTC. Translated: CASGTGENYGYTF.

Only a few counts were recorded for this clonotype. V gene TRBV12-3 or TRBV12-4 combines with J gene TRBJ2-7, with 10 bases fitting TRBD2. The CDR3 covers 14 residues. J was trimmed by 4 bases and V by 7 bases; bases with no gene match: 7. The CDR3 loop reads CASTFSGRRYEQYF. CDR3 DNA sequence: TGTGCCAGCACCTTTAGCGGGAGGAGGTACGAGCAGTACTTC.

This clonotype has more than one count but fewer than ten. DNA of the CDR3: TGTGCCACCAGCGGAGGACAGCACGGGAATCAGCCCCAGCATTTT. This sequence encodes CATSGGQHGNQPQHF. This rearrangement joins TRBV15 to TRBJ1-5, with a weak D call TRBD1 (6 bases). Germline V gene sequence: CDR1 LNHNV, CDR2 YYDKDF (reference sequence). There are 15 residues in the CDR3. Trimming removed 5 bases from V and 4 bases from J, with 15 bases in between.